The following is a T cell receptor (beta chain) sequence with its context. Participants spanned ages about 18 to 100 years and resided in some 22 US areas. Self-reported history from a screening survey and questionnaire set each donor's cohort. V lost 4 bases and J lost 5; bases outside the gene matches: 13. The germline CDR1 and CDR2 sequences are LGHDT and YNNKEL (reference sequence). The CDR3 sequence is 16 residues long. These data originate in a study of blood T cell repertoires in COVID-19. Clones were read by immunoSEQ multiplex PCR, and TCRdb kept only the in-frame ones, dropping some. The sample holds approximately 240,000 clones, 87% seen once.

Sequences were obtained from PBMCs or T cells enriched from blood (not recorded which). This sequence originates from a woman in her 30s with acute COVID-19. The chain carries TRBV3-1 (or the pseudogene TRBV3-2) and TRBJ1-1; 7 positions match TRBD1. The CDR3 reads CASSPRYRGWETEAFF. CDR3 DNA sequence: TGTGCCAGCAGCCCCCGGTACAGGGGTTGGGAGACTGAAGCTTTCTTT.